What follows are 27 T cell receptor beta chains derived from one specimen sequenced in a study of immune heterogeneity within non-small cell lung tumors. The TCR beta CDR3 region underwent multiplex PCR amplification with 32 V and 13 J primers. TCRdb recomputed calls from the multiplex PCR reads with MiXCR, one row per CDR3 protein. The profile shows about 15,000 distinct CDR3 sequences, around 27% of them singletons. For each sample, template was approximately 0.55 ug of bulk tumor genomic DNA. Several biopsies were collected from each primary tumor during surgery. They were spaced as far apart as possible within the tumor mass. The patients were newly diagnosed with non-small cell lung cancer, had not been treated, and had curative surgery. The sequenced material came from lung tumor tissue. These receptors came from a man in his forties or fifties with non-small cell lung cancer.

This clonotype came up many times. The V gene is TRBV12-3 or TRBV12-4, the J gene TRBJ1-4, with a tentative D call TRBD1 (6 bases). Trimming shortened V by 5 bases and J by 8 bases, and 12 bases separated the two germline ends. The CDR3 covers 13 residues. CDR3 amino acids: CASSPGGLEKLFF. In DNA form, the CDR3 reads TGTGCCAGCAGTCCCGGGGGGCTCGAAAAACTGTTTTTT.

This clonotype was seen many times. The chain has TRBV27 and TRBJ2-1; TRBD1 might be the D (7 bases). From germline, CDR1 is MNHEY and CDR2 SMNVEV (reference sequence). The CDR3 is 15 amino acids. Deletions cut 5 bases from V and 7 bases from J, with 18 bases between. The CDR3 DNA sequence: TGTGCCAGCAGTACACCCCTGACAGGGAGGAATGAGCAGTTCTTC. It is translated as CASSTPLTGRNEQFF.

Within the sample, this clonotype is medium-sized. J is TRBJ1-4 and V is TRBV19, with D unresolved. Looked up from germline, CDR1 is LNHDA and CDR2 is SQIVND (reference sequence). This CDR3 comprises 13 residues. Trimming pared 3 bases from V and 7 bases from J, leaving 9 bases between. In DNA, the CDR3 is TGTGCCAGTAGTATCAGAGGGATTGAAAAACTGTTTTTT. Translated: CASSIRGIEKLFF.

This clonotype was seen just once. A much larger clonotype is one base distant, so this may be a read error. This chain connects TRBV11-3 to TRBJ2-1; TRBD2 agrees at 8 bases. This CDR3 is 14 amino acids long. Germline loops: CDR1 SGHNT, CDR2 YENEEA. The CDR3 DNA reads as TGTGCCAGAAGCTTCTCGGGGGGGTACAATGAGCAGTTCTTC. Protein sequence: CARSFSGGYNEQFF.

This clonotype is labeled medium-sized. The chain has TRBV2 and TRBJ1-1; D might be TRBD1 (6 bases). Trimming stripped 7 bases from V and 3 bases from J, with 15 bases between. CDR3 length: 14 amino acids. Per the germline V gene, CDR1 is SNHLY and CDR2 is FYNNEI. CDR3 nucleotides: TGTGCCAGCAATTACCAGGGGTGGGACACTGAAGCTTTCTTT. This codes for CASNYQGWDTEAFF.

This clonotype showed up just a few times. The chain couples TRBV3-1 to TRBJ2-7, with D possibly TRBD2 on 5 matching bases. The V end lost 0 bases, the J end lost 0 bases, and 18 bases lay between the germline ends. Germline CDR1 reads LGHDT; CDR2 reads YNNKEL (reference sequence). This CDR3 is 18 amino acids long. The CDR3 bases are TGTGCCAGCAGCCAAGAAGGAAGCCGGCGGGCAAGCTCCTACGAGCAGTACTTC. Protein sequence: CASSQEGSRRASSYEQYF.

V and J are TRBV30 and TRBJ2-5; D unclear. CDR1 and CDR2 (germline): GTSNPN, SVGIG (reference sequence). CDR3 length: 14 residues. The V gene lost 7 bases and the J gene lost 4 bases, with 19 bases spanning the gap. CDR3 sequence (DNA): TGTGCCTTAAGATTTGCTGGGCAAATAGAGACCCAGTACTTC. Its protein product is CALRFAGQIETQYF.

This clonotype was picked up a small number of times. One end of the junction does not line up with germline, which may come from a read error. CDR3 residues: CASGLSEVGNQPQRF. The CDR3 coding sequence is TGTGCTAGTGGTTTAAGCGAGGTTGGGAATCAGCCCCAGCGTTTT. The chain has TRBV12-5 and TRBJ1-5; D unresolved. The germline CDR1 and CDR2 sequences are LGHNT and FRNRAP. The CDR3 runs 15 residues.

The table lists this clonotype with many counts. The gene calls are TRBV20-1 and TRBJ2-7, with 9 nucleotides matching TRBD2. V trimming: 1 base; J trimming: 5 bases; junction bases outside the gene matches: 12. Germline assignment: CDR1 DFQATT and CDR2 SNEGSKA (reference sequence). CDR3 size: 16 residues. As DNA, the CDR3 is TGCAGTGCTAGAGCGCTACCGGGACTAGCCTTCGACGAGCAGTACTTC. Residues: CSARALPGLAFDEQYF.

In the case of this clonotype: This may arise from a read error, as a much more abundant clone is one base away. This chain links TRBV7-9 with TRBJ2-7; D unclear. Germline lookup yields CDR1 SEHNR and CDR2 FQNEAQ (reference sequence). With 5 bases removed from V and 0 bases from J, the gap between germline ends came to 14 bases. The CDR3 is 15 residues long. The CDR3 DNA sequence: TGTGCCAGCAGCCCCCCTCCCGAGACCTCCTACGAGCAGTACTTC. Translated: CASSPPPETSYEQYF. The full variable domain, in which reference TRBV7-9 and TRBJ2-7 provide the parts outside the CDR3, is DTGVSQNPRHKITKRGQNVTFRCDPISEHNRLYWYRQTLGQGPEFLTYFQNEAQLEKSRLLSDRFSAERPKGSFSTLEIQRTEQGDSAMYLCASSPPPETSYEQYFGPGTRLTVT.

This clonotype appeared many times. The gene calls are TRBV6-1 and TRBJ1-5; a weak D match, TRBD1 (5 bases). V dropped 2 bases and J dropped 6 bases, with 20 bases sitting between them. In germline, CDR1 is MNHNS, CDR2 SASEGT. This CDR3 region has 17 residues. CDR3 loop: CASSENGLGGARQPQHF. The CDR3 bases are TGTGCCAGCAGTGAAAATGGGTTGGGAGGGGCTCGTCAGCCCCAGCATTTT.

Note on this clonotype: A much larger clone sits a single nucleotide away, making a read error possible. The chain is built from TRBV19 and TRBJ1-2; D remains unclear. Germline V CDR1 and CDR2: LNHDA, SQIVND (reference sequence). The CDR3 has 10 amino acids. The CDR3 loop is CASRGGGYNF. The CDR3 DNA follows: TGTGCCAGTAGAGGTGGCGGCTACAACTTC.

Concerning this clonotype itself: A single base separates this from a much larger clone, so it may be a read error. The rearrangement links TRBV20-1 to TRBJ1-6, with D uncertain. Germline V CDR1 and CDR2: DFQATT, SNEGSKA (reference sequence). This CDR3 spans 14 amino acids. The V end was cut by 2 bases, the J end by 5 bases, with 10 bases between. CDR3 nucleotides: TGCAGTGCTAGAATCATCGGGGATAATTCACCCCTCCACTTT. Translating it yields CSARIIGDNSPLHF.

The gene calls are TRBV18 and TRBJ2-1, with D maybe TRBD2 (5 bases). CDR1 and CDR2 (germline): KGHSH, LQKENI. Between the trimmed V and J ends, which lost 3 bases and 0 bases, there was a span of 12 bases. The CDR3 totals 16 residues. The CDR3 bases are TGTGCCAGCTCACCGGAAGGACTGGACTCCTACAATGAGCAGTTCTTC. Translated: CASSPEGLDSYNEQFF.

Sample share makes this clonotype medium-sized. V is TRBV15 and J is TRBJ2-7; 8 positions match TRBD2. Unmatched junction bases numbered 4, after V lost 0 bases and J lost 3 bases. In germline, CDR1 is LNHNV, CDR2 YYDKDF (reference sequence). The CDR3 is 15 residues long. The DNA of the CDR3 is TGTGCCACCAGCAGAGAGACGAGCGGGAGCTACGAGCAGTACTTC. As protein: CATSRETSGSYEQYF. Full variable domain (remainder filled in from reference TRBV15 and TRBJ2-7): DAMVIQNPRYQVTQFGKPVTLSCSQTLNHNVMYWYQQKSSQAPKLLFHYYDKDFNNEADTPDNFQSRRPNTSFCFLDIRSPGLGDTAMYLCATSRETSGSYEQYFGPGTRLTVT.

Judged by abundance, this clonotype is medium-sized. The CDR3: CASRQKTGGDEAFF. The CDR3 DNA reads as TGTGCCAGCAGGCAAAAGACAGGGGGGGATGAAGCTTTCTTT. The chain joins TRBV6-1 to TRBJ1-1, with TRBD1 matching over 9 bases. The CDR3 sequence is 14 residues long. With V trimmed by 6 bases and J by 7 bases, 9 bases remained unmatched. Germline loops: CDR1 MNHNS, CDR2 SASEGT.

This chain links TRBV7-9 with TRBJ2-1, with 16 bases aligning to TRBD2. The CDR3 covers 22 residues. The germline CDR1 and CDR2 sequences are SEHNR and FQNEAQ (reference sequence). V was pared by 6 bases and J by 1 base, with 18 bases of the junction left unmatched. DNA for the CDR3: TGTGCCAGCAGACCAATTTCCCTAACCGGGACTAGCGGGAGGGAATCCTACAATGAGCAGTTCTTC. Protein product: CASRPISLTGTSGRESYNEQFF.

A note on this clonotype: The junction departs from germline at one end; a sequencing error may be responsible. V and J are TRBV11-3 and TRBJ1-1, with a weak D call TRBD1 (6 bases). Germline CDR1 reads SGHNT; CDR2 reads YENEEA. The CDR3 sequence is 15 residues long. The CDR3 DNA follows: TGTGCCAGCAGCCCGTCCGGGGGGCTGAACACTGAAGCTTTGTTT. This translates into CASSPSGGLNTEALF.

This clonotype was counted ten times or more. V and J are TRBV19 and TRBJ1-1, with TRBD1 as a possible D gene (5 bases). The CDR3 length is 17 residues. CDR1 is LNHDA and CDR2 is SQIVND in the germline V gene (reference sequence). V shed 10 bases and J shed 6 bases, with 30 bases lying between them. As DNA, the CDR3 is TGTGCCACCAGTACCGATAAACGGACGAGGGGTAGGTCTGAAGCTTTCTTT. Translation gives CATSTDKRTRGRSEAFF.

This clonotype ranks as medium-sized. The genes are TRBV12-3 or TRBV12-4 and TRBJ2-3; D call uncertain. The ends were cut back, 3 bases at V and 3 bases at J, with 4 bases in the middle. The CDR3 runs to 12 residues. The CDR3 DNA sequence: TGTGCCAGCAGTTTCACTACAGATACGCAGTATTTT. Amino acid sequence: CASSFTTDTQYF.

The chain is built from TRBV4-2 and TRBJ2-1; D not resolved. CDR1 is LGHNA, CDR2 YNFKEQ, per germline. The CDR3 has 14 residues. V shed 0 bases and J shed 2 bases, with 5 bases lying between them. The CDR3 coding sequence is TGTGCCAGCAGCCAAGATATGGCCTACAATGAGCAGTTCTTC. Protein product: CASSQDMAYNEQFF.

The chain has TRBV9 and TRBJ1-4; the D gene is possibly TRBD1 (6 bases). Germline CDR1 SGDLS, CDR2 YYNGEE. The CDR3 is 15 amino acids. Trimming shortened V by 0 bases and J by 5 bases, and 11 bases separated the two germline ends. The CDR3 region has the DNA TGTGCCAGCAGCGTAGTCGGGGGCGGAAATGAAAAACTGTTTTTT. It yields the protein CASSVVGGGNEKLFF.

This clonotype was counted only a few times. J is TRBJ2-4 and V is TRBV5-5; 7 bases align to TRBD2. This CDR3 spans 14 amino acids. Germline V CDR1 and CDR2: SGHKS, YYEKEE (reference sequence). V trimming: 4 bases; J trimming: 3 bases; junction bases outside the gene matches: 4. For the CDR3, the DNA is TGTGCCAGCAGCAGGACTAGTGGCAAAAACATTCAGTACTTC. Residues: CASSRTSGKNIQYF.

Turning to this clonotype: The junction differs from germline at one of its ends, possibly a read error. This chain connects TRBV6-5 to TRBJ2-6; the match to TRBD1 covers 7 bases. The CDR3 consists of 17 residues. Germline lookup yields CDR1 MNHEY and CDR2 SVGAGI. In DNA, the CDR3 is TGTGCCAACAGTATACAGGACAGGTCCTCTGGGGCCAACGTCCTGACTTTC. Translation: CANSIQDRSSGANVLTF.

The V gene is TRBV7-2, the J gene TRBJ2-1; 9 bases agree with TRBD2. This CDR3 region has 15 residues. V was clipped by 5 bases and J by 5 bases; unmatched bases: 7. Germline lookup yields CDR1 SGHTA and CDR2 FQGNSA. The CDR3 loop is CASSPVAGADNEQFF. The CDR3, as DNA: TGTGCCAGCAGCCCAGTAGCGGGAGCGGACAATGAGCAGTTCTTC.

Sample share makes this clonotype medium-sized. This sequence joins TRBV19 and TRBJ1-2; 7 bases fit TRBD1. The germline V gene has CDR1 LNHDA and CDR2 SQIVND (reference sequence). Trimming removed 5 bases from V and 4 bases from J; junction bases left unmatched: 7. The CDR3 sequence is 14 residues long. The CDR3 sequence: CASSVPRDSYGYTF. The CDR3 DNA reads TGTGCCAGTAGTGTCCCCCGGGACAGCTATGGCTACACCTTC.

This clonotype has only one observation. One base away lies a much larger clone, so this may be a sequencing read error. V gene TRBV19 combines with J gene TRBJ1-5; 7 nucleotides match TRBD1. Germline V gene lookup returns CDR1 LNHDA and CDR2 SQIVND (reference sequence). This CDR3 comprises 16 residues. CDR3 sequence: CGSSTGRGPSNQPQHF. The CDR3 DNA reads as TGTGGCAGTAGTACGGGAAGGGGGCCTAGCAATCAGCCCCAGCATTTT.